Listed below are T cell receptor beta chains from one sample, sequenced in a study of post-analysis software for immune sequencing data. TCRdb recomputed calls from the PCR reads with MiXCR, one row per CDR3 protein. Of 550,000 to 700,000 distinct CDR3 sequences in the sample, 44% were seen once. The sample was blood. The receptor source for this set is a girl aged 10-17 years with multiple sclerosis. Both conserved end residues are part of each CDR3. Some rows mark clone size as missing; the rest say once, few, many or name a class of expanded clone.

v_call: TRBV28
clone_size: NA
j_call: TRBJ2-1
cdr3_aa: CASTSKRGPNNEQFF

v_call: TRBV5-1
clone_size: few
j_call: TRBJ2-7
cdr3_aa: CASSLRTLSSYEQYF

v_call: TRBV20-1
clone_size: few
j_call: TRBJ2-3
cdr3_aa: CSARGGLAGPTDTQYF

v_call: TRBV20-1
clone_size: NA
j_call: TRBJ2-5
cdr3_aa: CSARTGYQETQYF

v_call: TRBV7-9
clone_size: few
j_call: TRBJ2-1
cdr3_aa: CASSLNGRAEQFF

v_call: TRBV12-3/TRBV12-4
clone_size: NA
j_call: TRBJ1-2
cdr3_aa: CASSYPRNPAGYTF

v_call: TRBV7-2
clone_size: NA
j_call: TRBJ2-7
cdr3_aa: CASSSRTGDEQYF

v_call: TRBV5-5
clone_size: NA
j_call: TRBJ2-1
cdr3_aa: CASDYSGSSYNEQFF

v_call: TRBV5-5
clone_size: NA
j_call: TRBJ2-1
cdr3_aa: CASSFTGGDYNEQFF

v_call: TRBV6-6
clone_size: NA
j_call: TRBJ2-3
cdr3_aa: CASLERKDITDTQYF

v_call: TRBV12-3/TRBV12-4
clone_size: few
j_call: TRBJ1-1
cdr3_aa: CASSLGQGSEAFF

v_call: TRBV7-9
clone_size: NA
j_call: NA
cdr3_aa: CASSPLATGEQYF

v_call: TRBV5-1
clone_size: NA
j_call: NA
cdr3_aa: CASSFLGATSEQYF

v_call: TRBV30
clone_size: NA
j_call: TRBJ2-1
cdr3_aa: CAWSVGPGEQVF

v_call: TRBV2
clone_size: NA
j_call: TRBJ2-5
cdr3_aa: CASSEEIEGETQYF

v_call: TRBV29-1
clone_size: NA
j_call: TRBJ1-1
cdr3_aa: CSVKRRLGAEAFF

v_call: TRBV4-1
clone_size: NA
j_call: TRBJ1-2
cdr3_aa: CASSLLQQDNYGYTF

v_call: TRBV6-5
clone_size: NA
j_call: TRBJ2-6
cdr3_aa: CASSYSGNSGANVLTF

v_call: TRBV12-3/TRBV12-4
clone_size: few
j_call: TRBJ2-1
cdr3_aa: CASSLGSGFYNEQFF

v_call: TRBV5-1
clone_size: few
j_call: TRBJ2-5
cdr3_aa: CASSQTSGGLQETQYF

v_call: TRBV5-1
clone_size: NA
j_call: TRBJ2-7
cdr3_aa: CASSFGVAEAYEQYF

v_call: TRBV10-3
clone_size: NA
j_call: TRBJ1-5
cdr3_aa: CAISEGGLQAASNQPQHF

v_call: TRBV29-1
clone_size: few
j_call: TRBJ2-1
cdr3_aa: CSGPWGQVNEQFF

v_call: TRBV29-1
clone_size: NA
j_call: TRBJ1-3
cdr3_aa: CSVLTATSGNTIYF

v_call: TRBV29-1
clone_size: few
j_call: TRBJ2-3
cdr3_aa: CSVNPGLAGAGTQYF

v_call: TRBV20-1
clone_size: NA
j_call: TRBJ2-4
cdr3_aa: CSAREQGVSKNIQYF

v_call: TRBV20-1
clone_size: NA
j_call: TRBJ2-3
cdr3_aa: CSATTSGGDFFTDTQYF